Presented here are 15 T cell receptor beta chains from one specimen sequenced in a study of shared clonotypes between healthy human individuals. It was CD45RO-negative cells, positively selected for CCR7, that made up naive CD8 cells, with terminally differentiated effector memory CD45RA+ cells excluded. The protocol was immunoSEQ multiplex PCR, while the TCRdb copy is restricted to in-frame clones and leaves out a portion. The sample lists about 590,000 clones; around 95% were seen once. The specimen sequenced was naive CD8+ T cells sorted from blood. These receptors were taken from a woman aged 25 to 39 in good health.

CDR3 nucleotide sequence: TGTGCCAGCAGTGAGACCGCCAGCTATGGCTACACCTTC. Amino acid sequence: CASSETASYGYTF. V and J are TRBV6-1 and TRBJ1-2; D unresolved. Germline assignment: CDR1 MNHNS and CDR2 SASEGT. V was shortened by 3 bases and J by 4 bases, with 9 bases between the two germline ends. CDR3 size: 13 residues.

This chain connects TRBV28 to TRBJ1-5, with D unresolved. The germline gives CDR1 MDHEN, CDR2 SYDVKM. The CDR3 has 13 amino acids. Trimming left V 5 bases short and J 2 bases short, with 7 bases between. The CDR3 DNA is TGTGCCAGCAGTATACTGGGCAATCAGCCCCAGCATTTT. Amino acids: CASSILGNQPQHF.

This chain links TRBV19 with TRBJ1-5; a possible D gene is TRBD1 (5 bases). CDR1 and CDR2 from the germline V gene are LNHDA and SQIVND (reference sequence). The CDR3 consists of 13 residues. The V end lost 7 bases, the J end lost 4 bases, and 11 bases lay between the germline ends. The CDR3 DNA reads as TGTGCCAGTATAGGGGAGGCAAATCAGCCCCAGCATTTT. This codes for CASIGEANQPQHF. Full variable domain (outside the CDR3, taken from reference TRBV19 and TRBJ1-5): DGGITQSPKYLFRKEGQNVTLSCEQNLNHDAMYWYRQDPGQGLRLIYYSQIVNDFQKGDIAEGYSVSREKKESFPLTVTSAQKNPTAFYLCASIGEANQPQHFGDGTRLSIL.

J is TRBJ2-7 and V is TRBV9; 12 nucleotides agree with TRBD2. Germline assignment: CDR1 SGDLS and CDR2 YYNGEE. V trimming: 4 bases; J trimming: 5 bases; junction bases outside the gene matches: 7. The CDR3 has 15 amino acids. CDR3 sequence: CASSPLAGGPHEQYF. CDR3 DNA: TGTGCCAGCAGCCCGCTAGCGGGAGGGCCCCACGAGCAGTACTTC.

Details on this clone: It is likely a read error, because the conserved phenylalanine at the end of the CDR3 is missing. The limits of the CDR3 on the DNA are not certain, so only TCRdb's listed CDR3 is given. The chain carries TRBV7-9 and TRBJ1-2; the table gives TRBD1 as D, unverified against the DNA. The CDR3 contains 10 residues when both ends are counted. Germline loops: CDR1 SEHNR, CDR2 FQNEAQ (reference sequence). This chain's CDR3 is CASSAMAVLI.

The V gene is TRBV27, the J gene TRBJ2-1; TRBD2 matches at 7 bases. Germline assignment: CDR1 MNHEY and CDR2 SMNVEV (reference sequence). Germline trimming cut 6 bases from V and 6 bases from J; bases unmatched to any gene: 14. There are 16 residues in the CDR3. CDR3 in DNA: TGTGCCAGCAGGAACCCTCCCGCGGGAGAAAGCAATGAGCAGTTCTTC. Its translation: CASRNPPAGESNEQFF.

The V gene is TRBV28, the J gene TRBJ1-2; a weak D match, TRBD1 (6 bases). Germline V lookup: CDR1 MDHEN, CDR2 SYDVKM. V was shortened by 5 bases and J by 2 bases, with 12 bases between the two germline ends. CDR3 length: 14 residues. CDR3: CASSRNRVNYGYTF. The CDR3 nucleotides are TGTGCCAGCAGTAGAAACAGGGTAAACTATGGCTACACCTTC.

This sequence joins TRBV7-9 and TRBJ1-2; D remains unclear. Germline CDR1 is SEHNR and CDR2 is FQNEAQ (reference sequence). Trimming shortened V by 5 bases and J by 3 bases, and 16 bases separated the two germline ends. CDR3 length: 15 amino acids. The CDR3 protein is CASSRSESLDYGYTF. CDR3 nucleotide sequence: TGTGCCAGCAGCCGTTCAGAGTCCTTGGACTATGGCTACACCTTC.

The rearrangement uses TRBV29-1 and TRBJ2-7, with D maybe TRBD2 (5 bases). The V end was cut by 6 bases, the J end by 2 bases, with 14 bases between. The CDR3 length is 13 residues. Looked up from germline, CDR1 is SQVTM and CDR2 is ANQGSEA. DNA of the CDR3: TGCAGCGTGCTACCGGGAAACACCTACGAGCAGTACTTC. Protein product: CSVLPGNTYEQYF.

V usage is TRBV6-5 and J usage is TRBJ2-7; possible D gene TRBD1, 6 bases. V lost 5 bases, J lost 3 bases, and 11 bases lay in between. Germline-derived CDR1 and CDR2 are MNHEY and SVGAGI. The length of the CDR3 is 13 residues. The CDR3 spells CASSTLDSYEQYF. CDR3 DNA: TGTGCCAGCAGTACATTGGACAGCTACGAGCAGTACTTC.

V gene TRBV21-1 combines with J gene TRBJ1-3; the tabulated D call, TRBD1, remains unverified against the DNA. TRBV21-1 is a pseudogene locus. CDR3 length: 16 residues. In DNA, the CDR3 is TGTGCCAGCAGCAAACCATGGACAGGGTGTGGAAACACCATATATTTT. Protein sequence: CASSKPWTGCGNTIYF.

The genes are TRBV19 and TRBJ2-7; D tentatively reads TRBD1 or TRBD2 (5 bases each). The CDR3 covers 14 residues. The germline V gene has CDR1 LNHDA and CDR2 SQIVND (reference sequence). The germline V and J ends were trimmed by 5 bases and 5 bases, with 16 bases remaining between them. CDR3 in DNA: TGTGCCAGTAGTCCCGATCGGGACCTTCACGAGCAGTACTTC. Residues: CASSPDRDLHEQYF.

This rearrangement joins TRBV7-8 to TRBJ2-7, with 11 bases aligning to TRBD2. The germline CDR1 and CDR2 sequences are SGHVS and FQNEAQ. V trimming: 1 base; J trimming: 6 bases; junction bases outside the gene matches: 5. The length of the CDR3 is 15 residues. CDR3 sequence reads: CASSLVTSGNAEQYF. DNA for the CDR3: TGTGCCAGCAGCTTAGTGACTAGCGGGAACGCCGAGCAGTACTTC.

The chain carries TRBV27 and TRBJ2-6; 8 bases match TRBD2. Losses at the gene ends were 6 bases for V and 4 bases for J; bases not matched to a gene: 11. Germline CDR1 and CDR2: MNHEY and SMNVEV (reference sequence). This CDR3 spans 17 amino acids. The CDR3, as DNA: TGTGCCAGCAGGACGACGGGAGGGAGCGGAGGGGCCAACGTCCTGACTTTC. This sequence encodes CASRTTGGSGGANVLTF.

The CDR3 DNA is TGTGCCAGCAGCCCTGGACTAGCGGGAGCCGGAGAGACCCAGTACTTC. Encoded protein: CASSPGLAGAGETQYF. The chain has TRBV5-5 and TRBJ2-5; 13 positions agree with TRBD2. CDR1 SGHKS and CDR2 YYEKEE come from the germline V gene (reference sequence). The CDR3 has 16 residues. Germline trimming cut 4 bases from V and 4 bases from J; bases unmatched to any gene: 7.